Below, 22 T cell receptor beta chains from the same sample are listed, as sequenced in a study of T cell responses to AZD1222 COVID-19 vaccine. The method was immunoSEQ multiplex PCR; TCRdb's version includes in-frame clones alone and lacks a portion of them. The sample records 160,000 or so clones, 92% being singletons. The specimen was peripheral blood, collected on day 0 of MenACWY control vaccination. Every receptor here comes from an adult in good health.

CDR3 sequence (DNA): TGCAGCGTCAGACCGGGACAGGGGGCAGCCGGGGAGCTGTTTTTT. The encoded protein is CSVRPGQGAAGELFF. The V and J genes are TRBV29-1 and TRBJ2-2; TRBD1 matches at 12 bases. Losses at the gene ends were 6 bases for V and 6 bases for J; bases not matched to a gene: 8. The CDR3 loop spans 15 amino acids. Looked up from germline, CDR1 is SQVTM and CDR2 is ANQGSEA.

The chain employs TRBV28 and TRBJ2-1; no clear D. Trimming left V 5 bases short and J 10 bases short, with 15 bases between. The CDR3 extends over 13 amino acids. Germline V gene lookup returns CDR1 MDHEN and CDR2 SYDVKM. The DNA for the CDR3 is TGTGCCAGCAGTCTGATAGGGCGGAGAGAGCAGTTCTTC. This translates into CASSLIGRREQFF.

V is TRBV3-1 (or the pseudogene TRBV3-2) and J is TRBJ1-5; no clear D gene. There are 12 residues in the CDR3. V gave up 5 bases and J gave up 6 bases, with 8 bases separating them. Germline loops: CDR1 LGHDT, CDR2 YNNKEL (reference sequence). The CDR3 DNA reads as TGTGCCAGCAGCGGAGTGGGTCAGCCCCAGCATTTT. Amino acids: CASSGVGQPQHF.

The V and J genes are TRBV18 and TRBJ2-7, with D possibly being TRBD1 or TRBD2 (6 bases each). Germline V gives CDR1 KGHSH, CDR2 LQKENI. The CDR3 runs to 15 residues. The germline V and J ends were trimmed by 3 bases and 1 base, with 13 bases remaining between them. This CDR3 is CASSPGGTQSYEQYF. For the CDR3, the DNA is TGTGCCAGCTCACCGGGCGGGACACAATCCTACGAGCAGTACTTC.

Concerning this clone: A junction boundary mismatches the germline segment, possibly from a read error. The V and J genes are TRBV5-1 and TRBJ1-2; no firm D call. Germline CDR1 reads SGHRS; CDR2 reads YFSETQ. The CDR3 has 15 residues. The DNA of the CDR3 is TGCGCCAGCAGATTGGACCCCGGCAGGAACTATGGCTACACCTTC. Its translation is CASRLDPGRNYGYTF.

The CDR3 bases are TGTGCCACCAGCAGACCGACTAGCGGAAACTACGAGCAGTACTTC. The encoded protein is CATSRPTSGNYEQYF. The V and J genes are TRBV15 and TRBJ2-7, with 9 bases that match TRBD2. Germline V gene data show CDR1 as LNHNV and CDR2 as YYDKDF (reference sequence). The trim removed 2 bases at V and 3 bases at J, leaving 5 bases unmatched. There are 15 residues in the CDR3.

V is TRBV5-1 and J is TRBJ1-2, with D tentatively TRBD1 (5 bases). The CDR3 contains 13 residues. V was trimmed by 4 bases and J by 5 bases, leaving 12 bases between them. Germline V lookup: CDR1 SGHRS, CDR2 YFSETQ. The CDR3 DNA reads TGCGCCAGCAGCGAGCAGGGCGGATATGGCTACACCTTC. Its translation is CASSEQGGYGYTF.

J is TRBJ2-2 and V is TRBV7-3; no reliable D call. The CDR3 covers 15 residues. V lost 0 bases and J 3 bases, leaving 8 bases between the germline ends. Germline V gene sequence: CDR1 SGHTA, CDR2 FQGTGA. This chain's CDR3 is CASSLTIGDTGELFF. In DNA form, the CDR3 reads TGTGCCAGCAGCTTAACAATCGGAGACACCGGGGAGCTGTTTTTT.

The V gene is TRBV24-1, the J gene TRBJ1-2; D remains ambiguous. Trimming stripped 4 bases from V and 7 bases from J, with 12 bases between. Germline V gene lookup returns CDR1 KGHDR and CDR2 SFDVKD. This CDR3 spans 13 amino acids. CDR3 sequence reads: CATSEGGKGGYTF. In nucleotides, the CDR3 is TGTGCCACCAGTGAAGGAGGGAAAGGTGGCTACACCTTC.

V usage is TRBV7-2 and J usage is TRBJ1-1; 7 nucleotides line up with TRBD1. Germline V lookup: CDR1 SGHTA, CDR2 FQGNSA. J gave up 3 bases and V 5 bases, and 6 bases lay outside the gene matches. The CDR3 sequence is 14 residues long. Here the CDR3 reads CASSARGGDTEAFF. CDR3 nucleotide sequence: TGTGCCAGCAGCGCCAGGGGGGGAGACACTGAAGCTTTCTTT.

This chain links TRBV7-9 with TRBJ2-7; D gene unclear. CDR1 and CDR2 (germline): SEHNR, FQNEAQ (reference sequence). V gave up 6 bases and J gave up 4 bases, with 7 bases separating them. This CDR3 comprises 11 residues. CDR3 sequence: CASRSRYEQYF. CDR3 nucleotides: TGTGCCAGCAGGTCCAGGTACGAGCAGTACTTC.

Only one count was recorded for this clone. This chain joins TRBV6-5 and TRBJ2-7; possible D gene TRBD1, 6 bases. With 6 bases removed from V and 1 base from J, the gap between germline ends came to 10 bases. This CDR3 is 13 amino acids long. Germline CDR1 MNHEY, CDR2 SVGAGI. Here the CDR3 DNA reads TGTGCCAGCAGGCGACAGGCATCCTACGAGCAGTACTTC. Its protein product is CASRRQASYEQYF.

The rearrangement joins TRBV19 to TRBJ1-1; D remains unclear. The germline V gene has CDR1 LNHDA and CDR2 SQIVND (reference sequence). V dropped 3 bases and J dropped 1 base, with 6 bases sitting between them. There are 13 residues in the CDR3. The CDR3 here is CASSIYKNTEAFF. The CDR3 nucleotides read TGTGCCAGTAGTATTTACAAGAACACTGAAGCTTTCTTT.

V gene TRBV28 combines with J gene TRBJ2-3; TRBD2 agrees at 8 bases. This CDR3 contains 15 residues. In germline, CDR1 is MDHEN, CDR2 SYDVKM. V lost 6 bases to trimming and J lost 5 bases; unmatched junction nucleotides: 10. CDR3: CASSPMGLVVDTQYF. CDR3 nucleotide sequence: TGTGCCAGCAGCCCTATGGGACTAGTTGTAGATACGCAGTATTTT.

In its sample, this clone was seen once. The chain is built from TRBV30 and TRBJ1-3; maybe TRBD1 (6 bases). CDR1 is GTSNPN and CDR2 is SVGIG in the germline V gene (reference sequence). CDR3 length equals 17 residues. Trimming took off 1 base at V and 0 bases at J, with 16 bases between the two ends. The CDR3 spells CAWSAPGQIYSGNTIYF. CDR3 sequence (DNA): TGTGCCTGGAGTGCTCCGGGACAAATCTACTCTGGAAACACCATATATTTT.

This clone was recorded once. The chain uses TRBV12-2 and TRBJ1-2; the table's D call TRBD1 went unverified against the DNA. TRBV12-2 is listed as a pseudogene. The CDR3 consists of 13 residues. CDR3 in amino acids: CASRQMPGQPPTF. The CDR3 coding sequence is TGTGCAAGTCGCCAAATGCCGGGACAACCGCCCACCTTC.

The rearrangement joins TRBV11-3 to TRBJ2-3; D uncertain. V was shortened by 1 base and J by 6 bases, with 8 bases between the two germline ends. The germline CDR1 and CDR2 sequences are SGHNT and YENEEA. The CDR3 length is 13 residues. The CDR3 spells CASSLVRVDTQYF. The CDR3 DNA reads as TGTGCCAGCAGCTTAGTTCGGGTGGATACGCAGTATTTT.

The V and J genes are TRBV6-2 or TRBV6-3 and TRBJ2-6; tentatively, D is TRBD1 or TRBD2 (6 bases each). CDR1 MNHEY and CDR2 SVGEGT come from the germline V gene. This CDR3 is built from 16 residues. V lost 6 bases, J lost 0 bases, and 12 bases lay in between. The CDR3 nucleotides read TGTGCCAGCAGCTTAGGGGGGCTCTCTGGGGCCAACGTCCTGACTTTC. Its translation: CASSLGGLSGANVLTF.

V and J are TRBV14 and TRBJ2-1, with D perhaps matching TRBD1 or TRBD2 (5 bases each). Trimming cost V 1 base and J 3 bases, with 7 bases left between them. Looked up from germline, CDR1 is SGHDN and CDR2 is FVKESK. The CDR3 length is 14 residues. This CDR3 reads CASSQAGLYNEQFF. The CDR3 DNA sequence: TGTGCCAGCAGCCAAGCGGGGCTCTACAATGAGCAGTTCTTC.

The DNA of the CDR3 is TGTGCCAGCAGCTTAGGGGCCGAAGGAAACACCATATATTTT. Translating it yields CASSLGAEGNTIYF. The genes are TRBV7-9 and TRBJ1-3; no clear D. CDR3 length: 14 residues. The V end lost 1 base, the J end lost 4 bases, and 8 bases lay between the germline ends. Germline V lookup: CDR1 SEHNR, CDR2 FQNEAQ (reference sequence). Full variable domain (rest looked up from reference TRBV7-9 and TRBJ1-3): DTGVSQNPRHKITKRGQNVTFRCDPISEHNRLYWYRQTLGQGPEFLTYFQNEAQLEKSRLLSDRFSAERPKGSFSTLEIQRTEQGDSAMYLCASSLGAEGNTIYFGEGSWLTVV.

The chain uses TRBV7-7 and TRBJ2-3; no clear D gene. This CDR3 region has 13 residues. Germline V gene data show CDR1 as SSHAT and CDR2 as FNYEAQ (reference sequence). Between the trimmed V and J ends, which lost 1 base and 5 bases, there was a span of 7 bases. The CDR3 sequence: CASSLGREDTQYF. In nucleotides, the CDR3 is TGTGCCAGCAGCTTAGGAAGGGAAGATACGCAGTATTTT.

The CDR3: CASSEGLAKETQYF. CDR3 sequence (DNA): TGTGCCAGCAGTGAGGGACTAGCCAAAGAGACCCAGTACTTC. V usage is TRBV6-1 and J usage is TRBJ2-5; 9 bases match TRBD2. Losses at the gene ends were 3 bases for V and 3 bases for J; bases not matched to a gene: 2. This CDR3 spans 14 amino acids. From germline, CDR1 is MNHNS and CDR2 SASEGT.